Each of the 27 T cell receptor beta chains below was sequenced from the same sample in a study of cytomegalovirus exposure and HLA in healthy donors. PCR employed 60 Vbeta and 13 Jbeta primers. Repertoires were generated with immunoSEQ multiplex PCR, while TCRdb's copy carries only in-frame clones and drops some. Here the sample spans around 190,000 clones, around 76% being singletons. Sequencing was carried out using PBMCs. The receptor set was obtained from a man aged 25 to 45 in good health and CMV-seronegative.

CDR3 sequence: CASSIDEGSYEQYF. CDR3 nucleotide sequence: TGTGCCAGTAGTATAGACGAGGGTTCCTACGAGCAGTACTTC. V and J are TRBV19 and TRBJ2-7, with D perhaps matching TRBD2 (5 bases). The V gene lost 0 bases and the J gene lost 1 base, with 7 bases spanning the gap. The germline V gene encodes CDR1 LNHDA and CDR2 SQIVND (reference sequence). The CDR3 contains 14 residues.

The CDR3 coding sequence is TGTGCCAGCAGTTACCAGACAGGGGGCTTGGAGACCCAGTACTTC. This codes for CASSYQTGGLETQYF. V gene TRBV6-5 combines with J gene TRBJ2-5; 10 bases are shared with TRBD1. Losses at the gene ends were 2 bases for V and 5 bases for J; bases not matched to a gene: 5. From germline, CDR1 is MNHEY and CDR2 SVGAGI. The CDR3 is 15 residues long.

This chain joins TRBV7-6 and TRBJ2-7, with TRBD1 matching 8 bases. Germline V gene data show CDR1 as SGHVS and CDR2 as FNYEAQ. CDR3 size: 14 residues. Trimming cost V 2 bases and J 2 bases; bases outside gene matches: 2. The CDR3 loop reads CASSLQGAAYEQYF. CDR3 bases: TGTGCCAGCAGCTTACAGGGGGCCGCCTACGAGCAGTACTTC.

The chain couples TRBV29-1 to TRBJ1-1; D call uncertain. The CDR3 is made up of 13 amino acids. V was cut by 4 bases and J by 5 bases, with 14 bases left in between. CDR1 is SQVTM, CDR2 ANQGSEA, per germline. CDR3 loop: CSVGEGGWTEAFF. CDR3 bases: TGCAGCGTTGGAGAGGGAGGATGGACTGAAGCTTTCTTT.

The V call is TRBV5-1, the J call TRBJ1-3; D may be TRBD1 (5 bases). The CDR3 is 16 amino acids. Trimming removed 0 bases from V and 0 bases from J, with 10 bases in between. Germline V gene sequence: CDR1 SGHRS, CDR2 YFSETQ. The CDR3 coding sequence is TGCGCCAGCAGCTTGGGGGACTCCTTCTCTGGAAACACCATATATTTT. Its translation: CASSLGDSFSGNTIYF. Drawing the rest from reference TRBV5-1 and TRBJ1-3, the complete variable domain is KAGVTQTPRYLIKTRGQQVTLSCSPISGHRSVSWYQQTPGQGLQFLFEYFSETQRNKGNFPGRFSGRQFSNSRSEMNVSTLELGDSALYLCASSLGDSFSGNTIYFGEGSWLTVV.

V and J are TRBV7-6 and TRBJ1-4; 8 bases are shared with TRBD1. The germline V gene encodes CDR1 SGHVS and CDR2 FNYEAQ. The CDR3 spans 14 residues. The trim removed 1 base at V and 7 bases at J, leaving 2 bases unmatched. The CDR3 coding sequence is TGTGCCAGCAGCTTAGGGACAGGGATTGAAAAACTGTTTTTT. Its translation is CASSLGTGIEKLFF.

The chain couples TRBV2 to TRBJ2-3; 12 nucleotides line up with TRBD1. V trimming: 7 bases; J trimming: 3 bases; junction bases outside the gene matches: 5. Germline V gene data show CDR1 as SNHLY and CDR2 as FYNNEI. The CDR3 has 15 amino acids. The CDR3 spells CASKMGQGATDTQYF. DNA for the CDR3: TGTGCCAGCAAGATGGGACAGGGGGCTACAGATACGCAGTATTTT.

This clone was detected only a few times. The J gene is TRBJ1-1, the V gene TRBV2; D unclear. CDR1 SNHLY and CDR2 FYNNEI come from the germline V gene. This CDR3 is 11 amino acids long. CDR3 coding DNA: TGTGCAGCGTACTTGAACACTGAAGCTTTCTTT. Translating it yields CAAYLNTEAFF. Together with reference TRBV2 and TRBJ1-1, the CDR3 gives the full variable domain: EPEVTQTPSHQVTQMGQEVILRCVPISNHLYFYWYRQILGQKVEFLVSFYNNEISEKSEIFDDQFSVERPDGSNFTLKIRSTKLEDSAMYFCAAYLNTEAFFGQGTRLTVV.

V usage is TRBV5-1 and J usage is TRBJ1-1; 7 bases agree with TRBD1. CDR1 is SGHRS, CDR2 YFSETQ, per germline. The length of the CDR3 is 14 residues. V shed 4 bases, J shed 5 bases, and the junction held 8 bases outside the gene matches. CDR3 sequence (DNA): TGCGCCAGCAGCACCACAGGGGTCCCTACTGAAGCTTTCTTT. Encoded protein: CASSTTGVPTEAFF.

The genes are TRBV5-4 and TRBJ2-1; 8 bases match TRBD2. This CDR3 comprises 15 residues. The germline gives CDR1 SGHNT, CDR2 YYREEE (reference sequence). Trimming removed 3 bases from V and 2 bases from J; junction bases left unmatched: 4. The CDR3 reads CASSYPGRAYNEQFF. The CDR3 nucleotides are TGTGCCAGCAGCTACCCCGGGAGGGCCTACAATGAGCAGTTCTTC.

J is TRBJ1-5 and V is TRBV7-9; D unclear. Germline V gene data show CDR1 as SEHNR and CDR2 as FQNEAQ (reference sequence). This CDR3 has 14 amino acids. Trimming stripped 4 bases from V and 0 bases from J, with 7 bases between. The CDR3 bases are TGTGCCAGCAGCTCCCCCCATAGCAATCAGCCCCAGCATTTT. This sequence encodes CASSSPHSNQPQHF. Using reference TRBV7-9 and TRBJ1-5 for the parts outside the CDR3, the full variable domain is DTGVSQNPRHKITKRGQNVTFRCDPISEHNRLYWYRQTLGQGPEFLTYFQNEAQLEKSRLLSDRFSAERPKGSFSTLEIQRTEQGDSAMYLCASSSPHSNQPQHFGDGTRLSIL.

This chain uses TRBV10-1 with TRBJ2-7; 9 nucleotides match TRBD1. Per the germline V gene, CDR1 is WNHNN and CDR2 is SYGVQD (reference sequence). The CDR3 totals 15 residues. The V gene end was trimmed by 0 bases and the J gene end by 2 bases; junction bases not matched to a gene: 2. The CDR3 reads CASSESWTGAYEQYF. DNA of the CDR3: TGCGCCAGCAGTGAGTCGTGGACAGGGGCCTACGAGCAGTACTTC.

The chain is built from TRBV27 and TRBJ2-7; TRBD2 matches at 11 bases. The CDR3 loop spans 14 amino acids. Germline CDR1 and CDR2: MNHEY and SMNVEV (reference sequence). The ends lost 3 bases at V and 4 bases at J; junction bases unmatched: 2. The CDR3 protein is CASSFGTSGYEQYF. CDR3 bases: TGTGCCAGCAGTTTCGGGACTAGCGGTTACGAGCAGTACTTC.

This chain connects TRBV7-9 to TRBJ2-7; TRBD2 aligns across 10 bases. J was trimmed by 2 bases and V by 5 bases; bases with no gene match: 9. This CDR3 has 16 residues. In germline, CDR1 is SEHNR, CDR2 FQNEAQ (reference sequence). The CDR3 loop reads CASSLSRTSGTYEQYF. In DNA form, the CDR3 reads TGTGCCAGCAGCCTAAGCCGTACTAGCGGGACCTACGAGCAGTACTTC.

The gene calls are TRBV6-6 and TRBJ1-1, with D perhaps matching TRBD1 (5 bases). The CDR3 has 15 residues. Per the germline V gene, CDR1 is MNHNY and CDR2 is SVGAGI (reference sequence). V lost 4 bases to trimming and J lost 1 base, with 13 bases between them. CDR3 loop: CASSSPGLGNTEAFF. CDR3 nucleotides: TGTGCCAGCAGTTCTCCGGGACTTGGGAACACTGAAGCTTTCTTT.

The genes are TRBV6-5 and TRBJ2-7; a weak D match, TRBD2 (5 bases). Trimming pared 7 bases from V and 0 bases from J, leaving 16 bases between. Per germline, CDR1 MNHEY and CDR2 SVGAGI. This CDR3 spans 15 amino acids. CDR3 residues: CASTPTGDSSYEQYF. Written as DNA, the CDR3 is TGTGCCAGCACCCCCACCGGGGATAGCTCCTACGAGCAGTACTTC.

This chain joins TRBV27 and TRBJ2-7, with 8 bases that match TRBD1. V shed 5 bases and J 12 bases; nucleotides not matched to a gene: 9. Germline CDR1 reads MNHEY; CDR2 reads SMNVEV (reference sequence). This CDR3 has 12 residues. The DNA for the CDR3 is TGTGCCAGCAGTCTCCTTGGACAGGGTCCGTACTTC. Translation: CASSLLGQGPYF.

The chain links TRBV15 to TRBJ2-3; 7 bases fit TRBD1. J was trimmed by 1 base and V by 3 bases; bases with no gene match: 7. The CDR3 length is 16 residues. The V gene's germline CDR1 is LNHNV and CDR2 YYDKDF (reference sequence). The CDR3 protein is CATSSETGYGTDTQYF. DNA of the CDR3: TGTGCCACCAGCAGTGAGACAGGGTACGGCACAGATACGCAGTATTTT.

The chain combines TRBV11-2 with TRBJ1-1; TRBD1 matches at 9 bases. CDR3 length: 17 amino acids. V shed 5 bases and J 5 bases; nucleotides not matched to a gene: 15. CDR1 and CDR2 from the germline V gene are SGHAT and FQNNGV. The CDR3: CASSRISGTGWATEAFF. DNA of the CDR3: TGTGCCAGCAGCAGGATATCCGGGACAGGGTGGGCTACTGAAGCTTTCTTT.

The CDR3 DNA sequence: TGTGCCAGCCGCCCCCAGGGGCGGGAGAGCAATGAGCAGTTCTTC. The encoded protein is CASRPQGRESNEQFF. The chain uses TRBV6-5 and TRBJ2-1, with a weak D call TRBD2 (7 bases). Germline loops: CDR1 MNHEY, CDR2 SVGAGI. V lost 8 bases and J lost 6, with 20 bases in between. The CDR3 covers 15 residues.

The CDR3 region has the DNA TGTGCCAGCAGCCCCGGGACTAGCGGGGTATTCACAGATACGCAGTATTTT. It yields the protein CASSPGTSGVFTDTQYF. The V and J genes are TRBV5-4 and TRBJ2-3; 13 nucleotides match TRBD2. In germline, CDR1 is SGHNT, CDR2 YYREEE (reference sequence). This CDR3 comprises 17 residues. V trimming: 4 bases; J trimming: 2 bases; junction bases outside the gene matches: 7.

This rearrangement joins TRBV5-1 to TRBJ1-4; 10 bases are a match to TRBD1. Germline CDR1 SGHRS, CDR2 YFSETQ. V was clipped by 0 bases and J by 12 bases; unmatched bases: 8. The CDR3 sequence is 15 residues long. The CDR3 here is CASSLEGQGLKELFF. In nucleotides, the CDR3 is TGCGCCAGCAGCTTGGAGGGACAGGGGCTGAAGGAACTGTTTTTT.

The chain links TRBV5-6 to TRBJ1-1; perhaps TRBD1 as D (6 bases). Looked up from germline, CDR1 is SGHDT and CDR2 is YYEEEE. This CDR3 is 15 amino acids long. V was clipped by 3 bases and J by 4 bases, with 16 bases between them. CDR3 sequence (DNA): TGTGCCAGCAGCTCCCGTCAGGGGCGGGTCACTGAAGCTTTCTTT. Protein product: CASSSRQGRVTEAFF.

The CDR3 DNA reads TGTGCCAGCAGTTACGGGGGGGCTCGGGGCTACACCTTC. Protein: CASSYGGARGYTF. The rearrangement joins TRBV6-6 to TRBJ1-2; weak D call: TRBD1 (6 bases). Germline V lookup: CDR1 MNHNY, CDR2 SVGAGI (reference sequence). Trimming removed 2 bases at V and 8 bases at J, with 12 bases between. CDR3 length: 13 amino acids.

The V gene is TRBV6-6, the J gene TRBJ1-2, with a possible D match to TRBD1 (5 bases). Trimming cost V 0 bases and J 5 bases, with 16 bases left between them. CDR3 length: 16 amino acids. Per germline, CDR1 MNHNY and CDR2 SVGAGI (reference sequence). CDR3 in amino acids: CASSYSTAGKLYGYTF. DNA for the CDR3: TGTGCCAGCAGTTACTCGACGGCAGGGAAACTTTATGGCTACACCTTC.

The V gene is TRBV6-1, the J gene TRBJ1-2, with D perhaps matching TRBD1 (6 bases). This CDR3 region has 13 residues. CDR1 is MNHNS and CDR2 is SASEGT in the germline V gene. The ends were cut back, 5 bases at V and 4 bases at J, with 11 bases in the middle. The CDR3 spells CASSSGHTYGYTF. CDR3 nucleotides: TGTGCCAGCAGTTCGGGACATACCTATGGCTACACCTTC.

The chain employs TRBV28 and TRBJ2-7; TRBD1 matches at 7 bases. With V trimmed by 5 bases and J by 5 bases, 6 bases remained unmatched. Germline V gene sequence: CDR1 MDHEN, CDR2 SYDVKM. The CDR3 consists of 13 residues. The CDR3 protein is CASSGDSRNEQYF. The CDR3 bases are TGTGCCAGCAGTGGGGACAGCCGTAACGAGCAGTACTTC.